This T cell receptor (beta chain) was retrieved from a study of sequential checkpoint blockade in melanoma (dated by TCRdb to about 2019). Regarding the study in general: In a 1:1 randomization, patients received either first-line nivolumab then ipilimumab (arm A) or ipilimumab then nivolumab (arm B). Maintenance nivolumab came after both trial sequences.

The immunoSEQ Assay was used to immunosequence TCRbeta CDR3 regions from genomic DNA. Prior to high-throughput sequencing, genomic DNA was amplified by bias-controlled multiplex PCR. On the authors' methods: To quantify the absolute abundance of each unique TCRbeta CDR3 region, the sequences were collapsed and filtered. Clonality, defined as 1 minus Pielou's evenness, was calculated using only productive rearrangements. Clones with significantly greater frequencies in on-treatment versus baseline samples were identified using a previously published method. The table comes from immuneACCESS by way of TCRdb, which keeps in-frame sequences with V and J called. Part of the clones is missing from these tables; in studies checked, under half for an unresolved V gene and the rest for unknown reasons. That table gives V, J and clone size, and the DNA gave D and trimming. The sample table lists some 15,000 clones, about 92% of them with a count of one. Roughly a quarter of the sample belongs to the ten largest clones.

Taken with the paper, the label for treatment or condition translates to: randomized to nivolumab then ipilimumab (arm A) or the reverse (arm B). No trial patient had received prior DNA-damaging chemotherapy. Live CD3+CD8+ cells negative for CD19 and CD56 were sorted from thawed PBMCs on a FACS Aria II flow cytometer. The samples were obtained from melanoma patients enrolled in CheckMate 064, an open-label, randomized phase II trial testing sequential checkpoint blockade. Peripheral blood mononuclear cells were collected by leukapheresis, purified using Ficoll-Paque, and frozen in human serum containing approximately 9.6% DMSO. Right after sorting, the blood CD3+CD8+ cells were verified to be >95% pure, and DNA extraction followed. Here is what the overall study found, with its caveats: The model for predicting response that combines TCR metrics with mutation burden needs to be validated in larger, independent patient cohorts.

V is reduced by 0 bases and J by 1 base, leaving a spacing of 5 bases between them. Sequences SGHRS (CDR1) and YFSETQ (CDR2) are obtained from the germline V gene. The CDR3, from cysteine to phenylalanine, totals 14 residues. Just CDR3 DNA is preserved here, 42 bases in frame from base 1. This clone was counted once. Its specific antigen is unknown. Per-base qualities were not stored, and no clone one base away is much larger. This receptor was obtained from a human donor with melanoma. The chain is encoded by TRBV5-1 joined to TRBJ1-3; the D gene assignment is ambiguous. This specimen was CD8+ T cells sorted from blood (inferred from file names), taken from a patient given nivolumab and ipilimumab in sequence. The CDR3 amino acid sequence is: CASSLDASGNTIYF. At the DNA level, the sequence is TGCGCCAGCAGCTTGGACGCGTCTGGAAACACCATATATTTT.